This passage covers 27 T cell receptor beta chains from one sample sequenced in a study of T-cell memory formation after mild COVID-19. MiXCR, applied by TCRdb to the 5' RACE reads, yields one record per CDR3 protein. The table includes hundreds of thousands of distinct CDR3 sequences, approximately 20% detected once. Sequencing input: PBMCs or a T cell subset sorted from them (not recorded which). These TCRs come from an adult woman who had mild COVID-19 (a few samples of this study predate the infection). Cell type and time point are not known.

The chain couples TRBV27 to TRBJ1-1; TRBD1 is a possible D gene (5 bases). The length of the CDR3 is 12 residues. Germline lookup yields CDR1 MNHEY and CDR2 SMNVEV (reference sequence). V lost 6 bases, J lost 6 bases, and 11 bases lay in between. The CDR3 nucleotides read TGTGCCAGCAGCCCGGGGGGGGCTGAAGCTTTCTTT. Translation gives CASSPGGAEAFF.

This rearrangement joins TRBV12-3 or TRBV12-4 to TRBJ2-7, with D possibly being TRBD1 (6 bases). With 3 bases removed from V and 4 bases from J, the gap between germline ends came to 13 bases. This CDR3 is built from 14 residues. CDR3 amino acids: CASSFRGPTYEQYF. Written as DNA, the CDR3 is TGTGCCAGCAGTTTCAGGGGCCCAACTTACGAGCAGTACTTC.

The rearrangement joins TRBV6-5 to TRBJ1-1; tentatively, D is TRBD1 (5 bases). CDR3 length: 13 residues. Trimming shortened V by 7 bases and J by 6 bases, and 15 bases separated the two germline ends. Germline V gene lookup returns CDR1 MNHEY and CDR2 SVGAGI. The CDR3 region is CASTPGLGAEAFF. CDR3 DNA sequence: TGTGCCAGCACCCCGGGGCTTGGGGCTGAAGCTTTCTTT.

The V gene is TRBV7-3, the J gene TRBJ2-3; D possibly uses TRBD1 or TRBD2 (6 bases each). The V end was cut by 4 bases, the J end by 3 bases, with 11 bases between. Looked up from germline, CDR1 is SGHTA and CDR2 is FQGTGA. The CDR3 covers 14 residues. The CDR3 region has the DNA TGTGCCAGCAGCTGGGGGGCCAGAACAGATACGCAGTATTTT. Translation: CASSWGARTDTQYF.

This chain connects TRBV11-2 to TRBJ2-1, with TRBD2 identical over 8 bases. CDR3 length: 14 amino acids. V gave up 3 bases and J gave up 9 bases; unmatched junction bases: 7. Germline CDR1 reads SGHAT; CDR2 reads FQNNGV. CDR3 DNA sequence: TGTGCCAGCAGCTTCAGGCGGGGGGCAAGTGAGCAGTTCTTC. Amino acids: CASSFRRGASEQFF.

This clonotype was seen only a few times. V and J are TRBV24-1 and TRBJ2-1; no clear D gene. With 3 bases removed from V and 3 bases from J, the gap between germline ends came to 5 bases. There are 13 residues in the CDR3. Germline V gene data show CDR1 as KGHDR and CDR2 as SFDVKD. The CDR3 loop is CATSDAHYNEQFF. The CDR3 DNA follows: TGTGCCACCAGTGATGCCCACTACAATGAGCAGTTCTTC.

This clonotype was seen a few times. The rearrangement links TRBV12-3 or TRBV12-4 to TRBJ2-3; the match to TRBD2 covers 11 bases. V dropped 1 base and J dropped 4; count of bases not matched to a gene: 1. The CDR3 sequence is 15 residues long. Here the CDR3 reads CASSLGSGGADTQYF. CDR3 coding DNA: TGTGCCAGCAGTTTAGGTAGCGGGGGGGCAGATACGCAGTATTTT.

This clonotype has just a few counts. V and J are TRBV21-1 and TRBJ2-7; the table names TRBD2, a call not compared with the DNA. TRBV21-1 is reported as a pseudogene. The CDR3 sequence is 17 residues long. The CDR3 sequence is CASSPPKSGRLSYEQYF. The CDR3 DNA sequence: TGTGCCAGCAGTCCTCCTAAAAGCGGCCGACTCTCCTACGAGCAGTACTTC.

This clonotype was seen a few times. The chain employs TRBV7-2 and TRBJ2-1, with 8 nucleotides matching TRBD1. Germline CDR1 SGHTA, CDR2 FQGNSA. There are 16 residues in the CDR3. The J segment lost 0 bases and the V segment lost 4 bases, leaving 5 bases of the junction unmatched. The CDR3: CASSSGTGDSYNEQFF. CDR3 DNA: TGTGCCAGCAGCTCTGGGACAGGTGACTCCTACAATGAGCAGTTCTTC. Full variable domain (remainder filled in from reference TRBV7-2 and TRBJ2-1): GAGVSQSPSNKVTEKGKDVELRCDPISGHTALYWYRQSLGQGLEFLIYFQGNSAPDKSGLPSDRFSAERTGGSVSTLTIQRTQQEDSAVYLCASSSGTGDSYNEQFFGPGTRLTVL.

The genes are TRBV27 and TRBJ2-2; 12 bases are shared with TRBD2. In germline, CDR1 is MNHEY, CDR2 SMNVEV (reference sequence). This CDR3 region has 17 residues. V was pared by 4 bases and J by 4 bases, with 7 bases of the junction left unmatched. CDR3 sequence reads: CASSSGLAGPVTGELFF. The CDR3 DNA is TGTGCCAGCAGTTCGGGACTAGCGGGCCCCGTCACCGGGGAGCTGTTTTTT.

This clonotype was seen more than once but under ten times. The rearrangement joins TRBV12-3 or TRBV12-4 to TRBJ1-1; 9 nucleotides align to TRBD1. The CDR3 sequence is 12 residues long. V shed 5 bases, J shed 9 bases, and the junction held 4 bases outside the gene matches. The CDR3 region is CASSIQGAQAFF. The CDR3 DNA is TGTGCCAGCAGTATACAGGGGGCTCAAGCTTTCTTT.

The rearrangement links TRBV4-2 to TRBJ2-1; 11 bases align to TRBD2. The length of the CDR3 is 16 residues. Trimming at V came to 2 bases and at J to 7 bases, leaving 7 bases not matched to a gene. CDR1 and CDR2 (germline): LGHNA, YNFKEQ. The CDR3 nucleotides are TGTGCCAGCAGCCAAATACTAGCGGGGGAAGGTAATGAGCAGTTCTTC. Translating gives CASSQILAGEGNEQFF.

This clonotype occurred a few times. The chain links TRBV2 to TRBJ1-5, with D possibly being TRBD1 (6 bases). The CDR3 covers 15 residues. Deletions cut 6 bases from V and 6 bases from J, with 18 bases between. Germline V CDR1 and CDR2: SNHLY, FYNNEI. The CDR3 sequence is CASRQGGLPGQPQHF. In nucleotides, the CDR3 is TGTGCCAGCAGGCAAGGGGGACTCCCGGGTCAGCCCCAGCATTTT.

This sequence joins TRBV6-5 and TRBJ2-7; D may be TRBD1 or TRBD2 (7 bases each). This CDR3 contains 17 residues. Trimming removed 2 bases from V and 0 bases from J, with 17 bases in between. Germline V gene lookup returns CDR1 MNHEY and CDR2 SVGAGI. The CDR3, as DNA: TGTGCCAGCAGTTACGAGAGACAGGGAGGGTACTCCTACGAGCAGTACTTC. It specifies CASSYERQGGYSYEQYF.

This clonotype was seen a few times. V usage is TRBV7-9 and J usage is TRBJ1-5, with D unresolved. The CDR3 extends over 15 amino acids. Looked up from germline, CDR1 is SEHNR and CDR2 is FQNEAQ (reference sequence). V lost 1 base, J lost 5 bases, and 12 bases lay in between. The DNA for the CDR3 is TGTGCCAGCAGCTTAGGGTTCGGGAGTGATCAGCCCCAGCATTTT. It translates to CASSLGFGSDQPQHF.

The genes are TRBV15 and TRBJ2-7; no clear D gene. The germline CDR1 and CDR2 sequences are LNHNV and YYDKDF (reference sequence). V was pared by 1 base and J by 4 bases, with 8 bases between. This CDR3 is built from 13 residues. This CDR3 is CATSRGTGYEQYF. CDR3 DNA sequence: TGTGCCACCAGCAGAGGAACCGGGTACGAGCAGTACTTC.

This clonotype was counted a few times. The chain combines TRBV9 with TRBJ1-2; D gene unclear. The germline V gene encodes CDR1 SGDLS and CDR2 YYNGEE. CDR3 size: 12 residues. Trimming removed 6 bases from V and 4 bases from J, with 10 bases in between. CDR3 residues: CASTGYGYGYTF. The DNA of the CDR3 is TGTGCCAGCACCGGGTACGGCTATGGCTACACCTTC.

For the CDR3, the DNA is TGCAGTGCTAGACCGGTCTCCTATAATTCACCCCTCCACTTT. Residues: CSARPVSYNSPLHF. The V and J genes are TRBV20-1 and TRBJ1-6, with D unclear. Germline loops: CDR1 DFQATT, CDR2 SNEGSKA (reference sequence). This CDR3 region has 14 residues. Deletions cut 2 bases from V and 0 bases from J, with 5 bases between.

The CDR3 protein is CASRRASSSEQYF. Here the CDR3 DNA reads TGTGCCAGCAGGAGGGCTAGCAGCAGCGAGCAGTACTTC. The chain recombines TRBV2 with TRBJ2-7; possibly TRBD2 for D (5 bases). Per germline, CDR1 SNHLY and CDR2 FYNNEI. This CDR3 contains 13 residues. The germline V and J ends were trimmed by 6 bases and 6 bases, with 15 bases remaining between them.

The chain joins TRBV29-1 to TRBJ2-2; 9 bases match TRBD1. The CDR3 has 16 residues. The germline CDR1 and CDR2 sequences are SQVTM and ANQGSEA. V gave up 0 bases and J gave up 5 bases; unmatched junction bases: 7. CDR3 region: CSVEEGQGIRTGELFF. CDR3 coding DNA: TGCAGCGTTGAAGAGGGACAGGGAATAAGGACCGGGGAGCTGTTTTTT.

V and J are TRBV5-1 and TRBJ2-7; unclear D gene. Germline-derived CDR1 and CDR2 are SGHRS and YFSETQ. The CDR3 is 13 amino acids. Trimming took off 1 base at V and 5 bases at J, with 10 bases between the two ends. In nucleotides, the CDR3 is TGCGCCAGCAGCTTGCGGAGTTTAGACGAGCAGTACTTC. Protein product: CASSLRSLDEQYF.

The rearrangement uses TRBV15 and TRBJ2-5, with 10 nucleotides matching TRBD2. Germline trimming cut 0 bases from V and 3 bases from J; bases unmatched to any gene: 7. Germline assignment: CDR1 LNHNV and CDR2 YYDKDF (reference sequence). The CDR3 spans 17 residues. The CDR3: CATSRDFAGTSEETQYF. In DNA form, the CDR3 reads TGTGCCACCAGCAGAGATTTCGCCGGGACTAGCGAAGAGACCCAGTACTTC.

This clonotype was observed a handful of times. CDR3: CASSQEGTGNEKLFF. The CDR3 DNA follows: TGCGCCAGCAGCCAAGAAGGGACAGGGAATGAAAAACTGTTTTTT. The J gene is TRBJ1-4, the V gene TRBV4-3; 9 bases align to TRBD1. V trimming: 0 bases; J trimming: 5 bases; junction bases outside the gene matches: 1. Looked up from germline, CDR1 is LGHNA and CDR2 is YSLEER. This CDR3 is 15 amino acids long.

Comment on this clonotype: At one boundary the junction diverges from the germline segment, which might be a read error. The chain joins TRBV7-2 to TRBJ2-7, with TRBD2 identical over 8 bases. The CDR3 extends over 14 amino acids. Germline loops: CDR1 SGHTA, CDR2 FQGNSA. The CDR3 region has the DNA TGTGCCAGCAGCTACAGCGGGAGCTCCCACGAGCAGTACTTC. This encodes CASSYSGSSHEQYF.

The chain joins TRBV5-1 to TRBJ2-2; possibly TRBD1 for D (5 bases). Per the germline V gene, CDR1 is SGHRS and CDR2 is YFSETQ. The CDR3 length is 14 residues. The ends were cut back, 7 bases at V and 4 bases at J, with 14 bases in the middle. The CDR3 is CASQQGTFTGELFF. CDR3 nucleotides: TGCGCCAGCCAGCAGGGAACTTTCACCGGGGAGCTGTTTTTT.

A few counts support this clonotype. This rearrangement joins TRBV24-1 to TRBJ2-5; 10 bases are a match to TRBD1. Germline CDR1 reads KGHDR; CDR2 reads SFDVKD. V dropped 2 bases and J dropped 2; count of bases not matched to a gene: 1. The CDR3 is 15 amino acids. CDR3 in DNA: TGTGCCACCAGTGATTGGGACAGGGGACAAGAGACCCAGTACTTC. It codes for CATSDWDRGQETQYF.

This sequence joins TRBV20-1 and TRBJ2-1; D remains ambiguous. CDR1 is DFQATT and CDR2 is SNEGSKA in the germline V gene (reference sequence). Deletions cut 3 bases from V and 5 bases from J, with 5 bases between. CDR3 length: 11 amino acids. This CDR3 is CSASPDNEQFF. The CDR3, as DNA: TGCAGTGCTAGCCCGGACAATGAGCAGTTCTTC.